This entry is about one TCR beta chain. Its antigen is not identified. Produced via immunoSEQ multiplex PCR; TCRdb's table is partial and in-frame only. This table holds around 130,000 clones, 80% to 95% found once. Second doses were pooled across both intervals (about 4 or about 12 weeks). The CDR3 length is 15 residues. Germline V gene lookup returns CDR1 MNHEY and CDR2 SVGAGI. V was pared by 6 bases and J by 1 base, with 8 bases of the junction left unmatched. This specimen belongs to a study of T cell responses to AZD1222 COVID-19 vaccine. The study's findings and limits: The study found Spike-specific TCR breadth and depth rose after two AZD1222 doses. Across the whole spike, CD4 TCRs peaked at regions 160-218 and 743-854. Of spike-specific TCRs, nearly half reportedly target regions left unmutated in variants.

V gene TRBV6-5 combines with J gene TRBJ1-1; 7 bases align to TRBD1. This specimen consisted of peripheral blood, obtained 28 days after the second AZD1222 dose. This sequence was found in an adult who received the AZD1222 COVID-19 vaccine. The CDR3 DNA follows: TGTGCCAGCAGCCGAAACAGGGACAGGAACACTGAAGCTTTCTTT. Protein sequence: CASSRNRDRNTEAFF.